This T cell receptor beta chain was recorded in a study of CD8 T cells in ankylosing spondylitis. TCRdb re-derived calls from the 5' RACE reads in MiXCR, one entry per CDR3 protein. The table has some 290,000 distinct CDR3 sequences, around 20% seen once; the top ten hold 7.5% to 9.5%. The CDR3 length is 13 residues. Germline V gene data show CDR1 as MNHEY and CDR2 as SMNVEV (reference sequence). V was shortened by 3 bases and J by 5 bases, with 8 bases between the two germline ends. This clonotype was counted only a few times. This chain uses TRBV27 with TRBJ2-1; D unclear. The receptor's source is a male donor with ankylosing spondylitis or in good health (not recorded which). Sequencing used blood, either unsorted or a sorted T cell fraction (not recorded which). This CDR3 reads CASSFGPNNEQFF. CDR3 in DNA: TGTGCCAGCAGTTTCGGGCCTAACAATGAGCAGTTCTTC.